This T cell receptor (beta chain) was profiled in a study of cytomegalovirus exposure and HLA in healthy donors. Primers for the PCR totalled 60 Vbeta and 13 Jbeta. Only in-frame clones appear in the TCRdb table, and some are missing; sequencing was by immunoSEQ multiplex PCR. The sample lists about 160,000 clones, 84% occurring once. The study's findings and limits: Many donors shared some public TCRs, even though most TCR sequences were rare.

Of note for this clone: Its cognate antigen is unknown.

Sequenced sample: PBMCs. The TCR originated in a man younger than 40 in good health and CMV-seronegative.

This CDR3 reads CASSFGREGPGEQFF. DNA for the CDR3: TGTGCCAGCAGTTTCGGGAGGGAGGGCCCAGGTGAGCAGTTCTTC. The chain combines TRBV27 with TRBJ2-1, with 8 bases that match TRBD2. Losses at the gene ends were 3 bases for V and 9 bases for J; bases not matched to a gene: 10. The V gene's germline CDR1 is MNHEY and CDR2 SMNVEV (reference sequence). This CDR3 has 15 amino acids.